Each of the 7 T cell receptor beta chains below was sequenced from the same sample in a study of CD8 T cells in Susac syndrome. The authors reverse transcribed roughly 0.5 to 1 ug RNA with random hexamers. One entry per CDR3 protein, called by TCRdb with MiXCR from the immunoSEQ multiplex PCR reads. The sample includes 150,000 to 200,000 distinct CDR3 sequences, almost 96% of them seen just once. The specimen was CD4+ T cells from PBMCs. The receptors here all came from a human donor with Susac syndrome.

The J gene is TRBJ2-5, the V gene TRBV5-4; D is possibly TRBD2 (7 bases). Germline V gene data show CDR1 as SGHNT and CDR2 as YYREEE (reference sequence). CDR3 length: 15 amino acids. The ends were cut back, 0 bases at V and 5 bases at J, with 14 bases in the middle. Written as DNA, the CDR3 is TGTGCCAGCAGCTTGGGAGGGGGGGCCCGGGAGACCCAGTACTTC. This encodes CASSLGGGARETQYF.

The V call is TRBV3-1, the J call TRBJ2-5; TRBD2 matches at 10 bases. Germline-derived CDR1 and CDR2 are LGHDT and YNNKEL (reference sequence). CDR3 size: 16 residues. The junction had 5 bases not matched to a gene; V was cut back by 4 bases and J by 0 bases. CDR3 sequence: CASSRQAGGYQETQYF. The CDR3 nucleotides are TGTGCCAGCAGCCGCCAAGCGGGGGGGTACCAAGAGACCCAGTACTTC.

The chain carries TRBV30 and TRBJ2-5; TRBD2 agrees at 8 bases. With 4 bases clipped from V and 5 bases from J, the junction kept 9 bases outside the gene matches. The CDR3 extends over 14 amino acids. Germline V CDR1 and CDR2: GTSNPN, SVGIG (reference sequence). The CDR3 spells CAWTRGLARETQYF. The CDR3 bases are TGTGCCTGGACGAGAGGACTAGCTCGGGAGACCCAGTACTTC.

The V gene is TRBV20-1, the J gene TRBJ1-1; D unresolved. The CDR3 is made up of 14 amino acids. In germline, CDR1 is DFQATT, CDR2 SNEGSKA (reference sequence). V lost 4 bases and J 0 bases, leaving 12 bases between the germline ends. The CDR3 DNA reads TGCAGTGCTAAAGAGCGAATTTTGAACACTGAAGCTTTCTTT. Protein product: CSAKERILNTEAFF.

The CDR3 nucleotides are TGTGCCAGCACTACACAGGGATTCCAAGAGACCCAGTACTTC. Protein product: CASTTQGFQETQYF. The chain recombines TRBV25-1 with TRBJ2-5; tentative D call: TRBD1 (6 bases). V was clipped by 7 bases and J by 1 base, with 13 bases between them. The CDR3 covers 14 residues. Germline values: CDR1 MGHDK, CDR2 SYGVNS.

The chain employs TRBV28 and TRBJ2-7; a weak D match, TRBD2 (7 bases). CDR1 and CDR2 from the germline V gene are MDHEN and SYDVKM. Trimming cost V 2 bases and J 0 bases, with 8 bases left between them. CDR3 length equals 14 residues. The CDR3 DNA reads as TGTGCCAGCAGTTTAGCGGGGGCCTCCTACGAGCAGTACTTC. It specifies CASSLAGASYEQYF. Supplemented by reference TRBV28 and TRBJ2-7, the full variable domain reads DVKVTQSSRYLVKRTGEKVFLECVQDMDHENMFWYRQDPGLGLRLIYFSYDVKMKEKGDIPEGYSVSREKKERFSLILESASTNQTSMYLCASSLAGASYEQYFGPGTRLTVT.

J is TRBJ2-7 and V is TRBV5-1; TRBD2 matches 12 bases. The CDR3 loop spans 17 amino acids. With V trimmed by 1 base and J by 1 base, 6 bases remained unmatched. Germline V CDR1 and CDR2: SGHRS, YFSETQ. The CDR3 bases are TGCGCCAGCAGCTTGATCGGCGGGACTAGCGGGTCCTACGAGCAGTACTTC. Protein sequence: CASSLIGGTSGSYEQYF.